Shown below are 3 T cell receptor beta chains from a single sample sequenced in a study of blood T cells in healthy people across ages. Sample-barcoded 5' priming and a J-beta primer mix drove a second PCR of roughly 7 to 11 cycles. TCRdb re-analysed the 5' RACE reads in MiXCR, keeping a single row per CDR3 protein. The repertoire holds more than 650,000 distinct CDR3 sequences, with 20% to 30% as singletons. These data also featured in a second study, about T cells of mothers and their children.

The sequencing input was blood. The receptor source for this set is a boy under 18 in good health.

This clonotype was recorded a few times. The junction shows a germline mismatch at one end, possibly a read error. The J gene is TRBJ1-4, the V gene TRBV2; D ambiguous. This CDR3 spans 13 amino acids. Per the germline V gene, CDR1 is SNHLY and CDR2 is FYNNEI. The CDR3 DNA follows: TGTGCCAGCAGCGAAGACGGTTATGAAAAACTGTTTTTT. Translation gives CASSEDGYEKLFF.

This clonotype was counted a few times. The rearrangement links TRBV7-3 to TRBJ2-5, with 10 bases aligning to TRBD2. The J call could be wrong; TRBJ2-1 is a better fit for the DNA end. Germline CDR1 SGHTA, CDR2 FQGTGA. This CDR3 is built from 17 residues. CDR3 loop: CASSLTPLAGANNEQFF. CDR3 nucleotide sequence: TGTGCCAGCAGCTTAACCCCTCTAGCGGGGGCGAACAATGAGCAGTTCTTC.

This clonotype was counted only a few times. The chain has TRBV5-1 and TRBJ2-3; a possible D gene is TRBD1 (6 bases). The V gene lost 3 bases and the J gene lost 2 bases, with 7 bases spanning the gap. This CDR3 has 13 residues. Germline CDR1 reads SGHRS; CDR2 reads YFSETQ. CDR3: CASSWDNTDTQYF. The DNA for the CDR3 is TGCGCCAGCAGCTGGGACAACACAGATACGCAGTATTTT.